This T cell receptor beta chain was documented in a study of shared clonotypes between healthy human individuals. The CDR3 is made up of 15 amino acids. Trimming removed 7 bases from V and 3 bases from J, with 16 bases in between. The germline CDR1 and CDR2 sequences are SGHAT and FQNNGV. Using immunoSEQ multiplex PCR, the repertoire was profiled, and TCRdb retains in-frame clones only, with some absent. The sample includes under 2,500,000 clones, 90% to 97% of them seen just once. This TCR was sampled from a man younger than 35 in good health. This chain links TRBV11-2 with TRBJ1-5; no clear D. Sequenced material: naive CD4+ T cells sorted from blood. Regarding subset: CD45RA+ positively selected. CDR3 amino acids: CASTQDGHPNQPQHF. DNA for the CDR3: TGTGCCAGCACCCAGGATGGGCACCCCAATCAGCCCCAGCATTTT.